This T cell receptor beta chain was observed in a study of OX40 agonist ivuxolimab in advanced cancers. Trimming at V came to 0 bases and at J to 7 bases, leaving 5 bases not matched to a gene. Germline V CDR1 and CDR2: SGHRS, YFSETQ. There are 16 residues in the CDR3. TCRdb's table, derived via immunoSEQ multiplex PCR, lists solely in-frame clones and lacks some. The sample shows about 100,000 clones, approximately 90% of them seen only once. The chain has TRBV5-1 and TRBJ2-1, with 12 bases lining up with TRBD2. The material sequenced was CD4+ or CD8+ T cells sorted from blood, taken in a trial of the OX40 agonist ivuxolimab. This TCR derives from an adult with an advanced solid tumor such as melanoma, head and neck, liver or kidney cancer. The CDR3 loop is CASSLELAGGRNEQFF. The DNA for the CDR3 is TGCGCCAGCAGCTTGGAACTAGCGGGAGGCCGGAATGAGCAGTTCTTC.